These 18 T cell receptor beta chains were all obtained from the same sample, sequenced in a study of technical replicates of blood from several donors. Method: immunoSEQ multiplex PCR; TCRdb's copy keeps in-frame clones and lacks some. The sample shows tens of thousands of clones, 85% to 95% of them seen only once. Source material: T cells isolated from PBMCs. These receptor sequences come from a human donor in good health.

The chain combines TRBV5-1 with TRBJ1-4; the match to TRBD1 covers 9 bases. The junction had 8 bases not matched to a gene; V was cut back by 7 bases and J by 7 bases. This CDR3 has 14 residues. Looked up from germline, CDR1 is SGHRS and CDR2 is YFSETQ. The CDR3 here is CASWYGTGLEKLFF. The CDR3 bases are TGCGCCAGCTGGTACGGGACAGGGCTTGAAAAACTGTTTTTT.

The CDR3 reads CASSRLGQQYSYEQYF. The CDR3 DNA follows: TGTGCCAGCAGTAGATTGGGACAGCAATACTCCTACGAGCAGTACTTC. This chain joins TRBV27 and TRBJ2-7, with 7 bases that match TRBD1. The CDR3 length is 16 residues. The J segment lost 0 bases and the V segment lost 5 bases, leaving 10 bases of the junction unmatched. Germline CDR1 reads MNHEY; CDR2 reads SMNVEV (reference sequence).

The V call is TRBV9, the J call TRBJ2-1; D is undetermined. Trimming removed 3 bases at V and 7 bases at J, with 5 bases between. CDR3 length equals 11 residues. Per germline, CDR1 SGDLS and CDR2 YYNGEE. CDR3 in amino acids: CASSAENEQFF. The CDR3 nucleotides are TGTGCCAGCAGCGCTGAGAATGAGCAGTTCTTC.

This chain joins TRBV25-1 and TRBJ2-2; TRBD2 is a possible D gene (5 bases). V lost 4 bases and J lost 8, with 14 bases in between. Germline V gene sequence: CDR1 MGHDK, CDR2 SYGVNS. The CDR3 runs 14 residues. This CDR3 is CASSVSWETGELFF. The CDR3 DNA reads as TGTGCCAGCAGTGTATCGTGGGAGACAGGGGAGCTGTTTTTT.

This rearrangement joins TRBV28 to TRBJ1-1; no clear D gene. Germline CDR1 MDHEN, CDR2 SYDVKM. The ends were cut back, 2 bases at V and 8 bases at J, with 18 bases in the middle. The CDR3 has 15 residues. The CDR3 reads CASSLGGWTVSEAFF. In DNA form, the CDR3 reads TGTGCCAGCAGTTTAGGAGGTTGGACTGTCTCCGAAGCTTTCTTT.

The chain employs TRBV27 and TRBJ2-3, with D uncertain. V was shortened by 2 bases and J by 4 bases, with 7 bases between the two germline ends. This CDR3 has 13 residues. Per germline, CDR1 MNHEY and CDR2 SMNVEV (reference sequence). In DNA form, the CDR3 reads TGTGCCAGCAGTTTAATACTCGCAGATACGCAGTATTTT. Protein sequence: CASSLILADTQYF.

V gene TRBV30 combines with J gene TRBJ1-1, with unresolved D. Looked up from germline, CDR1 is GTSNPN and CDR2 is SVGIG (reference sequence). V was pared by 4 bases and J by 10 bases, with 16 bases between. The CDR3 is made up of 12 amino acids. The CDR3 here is CAWIRANGRAFF. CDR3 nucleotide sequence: TGTGCCTGGATAAGGGCAAATGGGAGAGCTTTCTTT. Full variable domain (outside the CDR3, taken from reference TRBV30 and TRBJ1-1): SQTIHQWPATLVQPVGSPLSLECTVEGTSNPNLYWYRQAAGRGLQLLFYSVGIGQISSEVPQNLSASRPQDRQFILSSKKLLLSDSGFYLCAWIRANGRAFFGQGTRLTVV.

CDR3: CASSISRTGNYGYTF. The CDR3 DNA sequence: TGTGCCAGTAGTATAAGCCGGACAGGAAACTATGGCTACACCTTC. The chain links TRBV19 to TRBJ1-2; 7 bases align to TRBD1. The trim removed 2 bases at V and 2 bases at J, leaving 5 bases unmatched. CDR3 length: 15 amino acids. Per germline, CDR1 LNHDA and CDR2 SQIVND (reference sequence).

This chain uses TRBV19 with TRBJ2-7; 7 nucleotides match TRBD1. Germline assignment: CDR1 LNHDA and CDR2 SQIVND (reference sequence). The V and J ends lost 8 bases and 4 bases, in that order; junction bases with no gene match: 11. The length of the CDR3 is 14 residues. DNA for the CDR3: TGTGCCAGTGGGCCTCGGGACAGACTATACGAGCAGTACTTC. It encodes CASGPRDRLYEQYF.

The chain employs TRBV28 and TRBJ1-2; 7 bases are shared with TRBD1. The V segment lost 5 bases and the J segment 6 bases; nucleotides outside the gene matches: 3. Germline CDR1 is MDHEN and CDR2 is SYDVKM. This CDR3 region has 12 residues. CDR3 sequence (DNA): TGTGCCAGCAGTAAGACAGGGCATGGCTACACCTTC. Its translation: CASSKTGHGYTF.

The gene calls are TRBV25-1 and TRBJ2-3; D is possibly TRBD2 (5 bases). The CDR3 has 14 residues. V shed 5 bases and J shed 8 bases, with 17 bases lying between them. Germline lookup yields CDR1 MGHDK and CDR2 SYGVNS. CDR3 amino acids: CASSPPRGMGTQYF. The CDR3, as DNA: TGTGCCAGCAGTCCTCCGAGAGGGATGGGTACGCAGTATTTT.

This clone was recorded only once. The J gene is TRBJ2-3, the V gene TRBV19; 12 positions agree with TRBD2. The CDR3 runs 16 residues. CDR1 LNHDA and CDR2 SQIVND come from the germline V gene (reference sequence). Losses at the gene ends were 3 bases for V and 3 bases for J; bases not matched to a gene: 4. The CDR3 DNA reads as TGTGCCAGTAGTATCGGACTAGCGGGACCTACAGATACGCAGTATTTT. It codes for CASSIGLAGPTDTQYF.

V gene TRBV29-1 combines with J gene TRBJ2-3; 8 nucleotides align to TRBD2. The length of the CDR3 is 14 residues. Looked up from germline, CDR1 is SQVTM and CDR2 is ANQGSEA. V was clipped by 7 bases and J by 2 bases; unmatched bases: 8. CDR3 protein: CSAILAGLTDTQYF. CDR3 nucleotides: TGCAGCGCCATCCTAGCGGGCCTCACAGATACGCAGTATTTT.

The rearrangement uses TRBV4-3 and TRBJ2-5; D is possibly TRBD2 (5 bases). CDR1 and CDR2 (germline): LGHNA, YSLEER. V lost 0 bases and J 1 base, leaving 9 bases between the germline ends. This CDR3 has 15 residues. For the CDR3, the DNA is TGCGCCAGCAGCCAAGAAGTGGACTTCCAAGAGACCCAGTACTTC. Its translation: CASSQEVDFQETQYF.

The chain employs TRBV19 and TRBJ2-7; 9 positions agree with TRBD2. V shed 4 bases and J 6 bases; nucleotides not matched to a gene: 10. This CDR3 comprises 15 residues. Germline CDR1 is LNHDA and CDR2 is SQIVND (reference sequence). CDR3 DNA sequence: TGTGCCAGTAGTACTACCGGGACTAGCTTTGGCGAGCAGTACTTC. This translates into CASSTTGTSFGEQYF. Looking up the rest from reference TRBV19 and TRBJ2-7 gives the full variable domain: DGGITQSPKYLFRKEGQNVTLSCEQNLNHDAMYWYRQDPGQGLRLIYYSQIVNDFQKGDIAEGYSVSREKKESFPLTVTSAQKNPTAFYLCASSTTGTSFGEQYFGPGTRLTVT.

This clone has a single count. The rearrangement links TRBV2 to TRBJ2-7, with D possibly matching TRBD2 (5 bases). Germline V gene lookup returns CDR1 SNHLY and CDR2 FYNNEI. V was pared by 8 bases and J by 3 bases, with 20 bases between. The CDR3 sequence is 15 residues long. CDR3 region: CASVRTFGRDYEQYF. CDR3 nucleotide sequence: TGTGCCAGCGTTCGAACCTTCGGCCGGGACTACGAGCAGTACTTC.

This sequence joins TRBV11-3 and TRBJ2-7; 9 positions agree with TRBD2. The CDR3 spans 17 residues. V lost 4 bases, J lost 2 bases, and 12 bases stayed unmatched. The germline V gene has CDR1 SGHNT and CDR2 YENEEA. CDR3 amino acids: CASSYHRSGRSPYEQYF. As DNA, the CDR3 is TGTGCCAGCAGCTATCATCGTAGCGGGAGATCCCCCTACGAGCAGTACTTC.

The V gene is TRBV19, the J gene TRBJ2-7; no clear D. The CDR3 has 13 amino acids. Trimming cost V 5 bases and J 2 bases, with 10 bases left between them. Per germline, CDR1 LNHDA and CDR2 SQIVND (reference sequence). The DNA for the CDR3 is TGTGCCAGTAGTGTCAGGATCACCTACGAGCAGTACTTC. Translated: CASSVRITYEQYF.